Presented here are 9 T cell receptor beta chains from one specimen sequenced in a study of cytomegalovirus exposure and HLA in healthy donors. The PCR made use of 60 Vbeta and 13 Jbeta primers. Clones were sequenced by immunoSEQ multiplex PCR, and TCRdb holds only the in-frame ones, with some missing. The data show 98,000 or so clones, with roughly a tenth seen just once and 5.5% to 7.5% held by the top ten. Sequenced: PBMCs. Source of these receptors: a middle-aged man in good health and CMV-seropositive.

This chain uses TRBV29-1 with TRBJ2-1; TRBD2 is a possible D gene (5 bases). Germline lookup yields CDR1 SQVTM and CDR2 ANQGSEA. Trimming removed 2 bases at V and 12 bases at J, with 11 bases between. The CDR3 loop spans 11 amino acids. For the CDR3, the DNA is TGCAGCGTTGAACGTATCCGGGGGCAGTTCTTC. It translates to CSVERIRGQFF.

The gene calls are TRBV4-1 and TRBJ1-5, with a weak D call TRBD1 (5 bases). This CDR3 spans 17 amino acids. Germline V lookup: CDR1 MGHRA, CDR2 YSYEKL. Trimming took 6 bases from V and 3 from J, leaving 21 bases between them. DNA of the CDR3: TGCGCCAGCAGTCACTCCCCCCGCAGGGAGGCCAATCAGCCCCAGCATTTT. This gives the protein CASSHSPRREANQPQHF.

The V and J genes are TRBV7-6 and TRBJ1-4, with 9 nucleotides matching TRBD1. The CDR3 contains 15 residues. V shed 5 bases, J shed 8 bases, and the junction held 9 bases outside the gene matches. CDR1 and CDR2 (germline): SGHVS, FNYEAQ. Here the CDR3 reads CASSVGTGFDEKLFF. Here the CDR3 DNA reads TGTGCCAGCAGCGTCGGGACAGGGTTTGACGAAAAACTGTTTTTT. Combining the CDR3 with reference TRBV7-6 and TRBJ1-4 gives the whole variable domain GAGVSQSPRYKVTKRGQDVALRCDPISGHVSLYWYRQALGQGPEFLTYFNYEAQQDKSGLPNDRFSAERPEGSISTLTIQRTEQRDSAMYRCASSVGTGFDEKLFFGSGTQLSVL.

The J gene is TRBJ2-1, the V gene TRBV19; a possible D gene is TRBD1 (5 bases). Germline CDR1 reads LNHDA; CDR2 reads SQIVND (reference sequence). The CDR3 runs to 12 residues. V lost 7 bases and J lost 5, with 9 bases in between. The CDR3 DNA reads TGTGCCAGTAAGAACAGGAACAATGAGCAGTTCTTC. This encodes CASKNRNNEQFF.

This clone was counted a few times. This chain links TRBV19 with TRBJ2-5; 14 nucleotides match TRBD2. The V and J ends lost 6 bases and 4 bases, in that order; junction bases with no gene match: 7. This CDR3 is 16 amino acids long. The germline V gene has CDR1 LNHDA and CDR2 SQIVND (reference sequence). CDR3 nucleotides: TGTGCCAGTAGCGCGACTAGCGGGAGGGCTCGAGAGACCCAGTACTTC. Its translation is CASSATSGRARETQYF.

This clone has just a few counts. The chain employs TRBV30 and TRBJ2-2; D unresolved. Germline V CDR1 and CDR2: GTSNPN, SVGIG (reference sequence). The V end lost 8 bases, the J end lost 1 base, and 11 bases lay between the germline ends. The length of the CDR3 is 13 residues. The CDR3 sequence is CATIFRNTGELFF. In nucleotides, the CDR3 is TGTGCCACAATCTTCAGGAACACCGGGGAGCTGTTTTTT.

The chain carries TRBV6-1 and TRBJ2-7; tentatively, D is TRBD2 (6 bases). This CDR3 has 14 amino acids. Trimming cost V 6 bases and J 1 base, with 13 bases left between them. Germline lookup yields CDR1 MNHNS and CDR2 SASEGT. The CDR3 sequence: CASRRTTGSYEQYF. The CDR3 coding sequence is TGTGCCAGCAGACGGACTACCGGTTCCTACGAGCAGTACTTC.

V gene TRBV7-3 combines with J gene TRBJ2-5, with D possibly matching TRBD2 (7 bases). The germline V and J ends were trimmed by 2 bases and 5 bases, with 12 bases remaining between them. The germline V gene has CDR1 SGHTA and CDR2 FQGTGA. This CDR3 spans 14 amino acids. CDR3 loop: CASSLVAGAETQYF. In nucleotides, the CDR3 is TGTGCCAGCAGCTTAGTGGCGGGGGCCGAGACCCAGTACTTC.

This clone was seen more than once but under ten times. The V call is TRBV30, the J call TRBJ1-5, with D uncertain. The V end lost 0 bases, the J end lost 6 bases, and 12 bases lay between the germline ends. The CDR3 runs 14 residues. Germline V gives CDR1 GTSNPN, CDR2 SVGIG (reference sequence). The CDR3: CAWSVTGNGQPQHF. The CDR3 bases are TGTGCCTGGAGTGTCACGGGGAACGGTCAGCCCCAGCATTTT. Full variable domain (remainder filled in from reference TRBV30 and TRBJ1-5): SQTIHQWPATLVQPVGSPLSLECTVEGTSNPNLYWYRQAAGRGLQLLFYSVGIGQISSEVPQNLSASRPQDRQFILSSKKLLLSDSGFYLCAWSVTGNGQPQHFGDGTRLSIL.